These 32 T cell receptor beta chains were all obtained from the same sample, sequenced in a study of blood T cell repertoires in COVID-19. The method was immunoSEQ multiplex PCR; TCRdb's version includes in-frame clones alone and lacks a portion of them. Here the sample spans about 280,000 clones, roughly 80% being singletons. The source material was PBMCs or T cells enriched from blood (not recorded which). The source of these receptors is a man aged 40-49 years who had been exposed to COVID-19.

The rearrangement joins TRBV10-2 to TRBJ2-7, with D perhaps matching TRBD2 (5 bases). The V end lost 8 bases, the J end lost 2 bases, and 13 bases lay between the germline ends. There are 13 residues in the CDR3. CDR1 is WSHSY, CDR2 SAAADI, per germline. The CDR3, as DNA: TGCGCCAGCGGGGAGATGTCACCCTACGAGCAGTACTTC. Translated: CASGEMSPYEQYF.

V is TRBV14 and J is TRBJ2-5, with 7 bases identical to TRBD2. This CDR3 comprises 16 residues. Germline CDR1 reads SGHDN; CDR2 reads FVKESK. V lost 1 base to trimming and J lost 5 bases; unmatched junction nucleotides: 10. The CDR3 coding sequence is TGTGCCAGCAGCCAAGTGGCGGGAGTCCGGACGGAGACCCAGTACTTC. Translating it yields CASSQVAGVRTETQYF.

The V and J genes are TRBV9 and TRBJ2-1, with D hard to call. V shed 1 base and J shed 8 bases, with 10 bases lying between them. The germline V gene has CDR1 SGDLS and CDR2 YYNGEE. The CDR3 runs to 13 residues. The CDR3 reads CASSVSAQDEQFF. CDR3 in DNA: TGTGCCAGCAGCGTATCGGCTCAGGATGAGCAGTTCTTC.

The chain combines TRBV28 with TRBJ1-2, with D unclear. Germline CDR1 and CDR2: MDHEN and SYDVKM. The CDR3 has 12 residues. The V end was cut by 8 bases, the J end by 8 bases, with 15 bases between. The CDR3 nucleotides are TGTGCCAGCCGGACTCCTGTACGAGGCTACACCTTC. It codes for CASRTPVRGYTF.

The V gene is TRBV5-8, the J gene TRBJ1-3; D gene ambiguous. CDR1 and CDR2 (germline): SGHTS, YDEGEE. The V end lost 1 base, the J end lost 0 bases, and 8 bases lay between the germline ends. The CDR3 runs 15 residues. CDR3 loop: CASSLFGDSGNTIYF. CDR3 bases: TGTGCCAGCAGCTTGTTCGGGGACTCTGGAAACACCATATATTTT.

The chain couples TRBV19 to TRBJ2-7; TRBD1 aligns across 8 bases. Germline V CDR1 and CDR2: LNHDA, SQIVND (reference sequence). The CDR3 is made up of 13 amino acids. Trimming took 7 bases from V and 5 from J; bases not matched to a gene: 7. CDR3: CASTRTGRDEQYF. Written as DNA, the CDR3 is TGTGCCAGTACCCGGACAGGGCGGGACGAGCAGTACTTC.

The V gene is TRBV5-6, the J gene TRBJ1-5; a possible D gene is TRBD1 (6 bases). The CDR3 sequence is 16 residues long. Trimming took off 4 bases at V and 0 bases at J, with 14 bases between the two ends. CDR1 is SGHDT and CDR2 is YYEEEE in the germline V gene. The CDR3 nucleotides read TGTGCCAGCAGCAACGGACAGACCCATAGCAATCAGCCCCAGCATTTT. This codes for CASSNGQTHSNQPQHF. The full variable domain, rest sourced from reference TRBV5-6 and TRBJ1-5, is DAGVTQSPTHLIKTRGQQVTLRCSPKSGHDTVSWYQQALGQGPQFIFQYYEEEERQRGNFPDRFSGHQFPNYSSELNVNALLLGDSALYLCASSNGQTHSNQPQHFGDGTRLSIL.

This clone was detected only a few times. In nucleotides, the CDR3 is TGTGCCAGTGGACAGTCCTACGAGCAGTACTTC. This sequence encodes CASGQSYEQYF. This chain links TRBV3-1 (or the pseudogene TRBV3-2) with TRBJ2-7; tentatively, D is TRBD1 (6 bases). Germline-derived CDR1 and CDR2 are LGHDT and YNNKEL (reference sequence). The CDR3 has 11 amino acids. The ends were cut back, 9 bases at V and 1 base at J, with 7 bases in the middle.

V is TRBV9 and J is TRBJ2-1; TRBD2 matches at 9 bases. V was pared by 0 bases and J by 1 base, with 23 bases of the junction left unmatched. Germline V gives CDR1 SGDLS, CDR2 YYNGEE. This CDR3 spans 23 amino acids. CDR3 sequence (DNA): TGTGCCAGCAGCGTAGTTCCGACTAGCGGAGGCTCGAGTAGTGGTAGGTCCTACAATGAGCAGTTCTTC. This translates into CASSVVPTSGGSSSGRSYNEQFF. The complete variable domain, with remaining parts taken from reference TRBV9 and TRBJ2-1, reads DSGVTQTPKHLITATGQRVTLRCSPRSGDLSVYWYQQSLDQGLQFLIQYYNGEERAKGNILERFSAQQFPDLHSELNLSSLELGDSALYFCASSVVPTSGGSSSGRSYNEQFFGPGTRLTVL.

The chain links TRBV27 to TRBJ1-5; no clear D. Per germline, CDR1 MNHEY and CDR2 SMNVEV (reference sequence). This CDR3 has 13 amino acids. Between the trimmed V and J ends, which lost 5 bases and 4 bases, there was a span of 9 bases. The chain's CDR3 is CASSGTANQPQHF. The CDR3 DNA is TGTGCCAGCAGTGGAACAGCTAATCAGCCCCAGCATTTT.

This clone has ten or more counts. The V call is TRBV11-1, the J call TRBJ2-7; D perhaps matches TRBD1 (5 bases). The CDR3 sequence is 14 residues long. V lost 7 bases to trimming and J lost 2 bases, with 15 bases between them. The germline gives CDR1 SGHAT, CDR2 FQDESV (reference sequence). For the CDR3, the DNA is TGTGCCAGCACCCTTAGGGGCTATACCTACGAGCAGTACTTC. Translating it yields CASTLRGYTYEQYF.

The gene calls are TRBV6-5 and TRBJ2-3; possibly TRBD1 for D (5 bases). Germline loops: CDR1 MNHEY, CDR2 SVGAGI. CDR3 size: 15 residues. The V end was cut by 2 bases, the J end by 5 bases, with 14 bases between. The CDR3 here is CASSYVKGYRDTQYF. CDR3 coding DNA: TGTGCCAGCAGTTACGTCAAGGGGTACAGAGATACGCAGTATTTT.

The chain combines TRBV19 with TRBJ2-7; D perhaps matches TRBD2 (6 bases). Germline V lookup: CDR1 LNHDA, CDR2 SQIVND (reference sequence). The CDR3 length is 14 residues. V shed 5 bases and J shed 4 bases, with 15 bases lying between them. CDR3 nucleotides: TGTGCCAGTAGTTCGGGCGGGGACCGTTACGAGCAGTACTTC. Protein sequence: CASSSGGDRYEQYF. Supplemented by reference TRBV19 and TRBJ2-7, the full variable domain reads DGGITQSPKYLFRKEGQNVTLSCEQNLNHDAMYWYRQDPGQGLRLIYYSQIVNDFQKGDIAEGYSVSREKKESFPLTVTSAQKNPTAFYLCASSSGGDRYEQYFGPGTRLTVT.

This rearrangement joins TRBV19 to TRBJ2-1; D possibly corresponds to TRBD2 (6 bases). Trimming removed 4 bases at V and 7 bases at J, with 11 bases between. This CDR3 is built from 13 residues. CDR1 and CDR2 from the germline V gene are LNHDA and SQIVND (reference sequence). CDR3 amino acids: CASSTGLANEQFF. The CDR3 DNA is TGTGCCAGTAGTACGGGCCTAGCGAATGAGCAGTTCTTC. Full variable domain (rest looked up from reference TRBV19 and TRBJ2-1): DGGITQSPKYLFRKEGQNVTLSCEQNLNHDAMYWYRQDPGQGLRLIYYSQIVNDFQKGDIAEGYSVSREKKESFPLTVTSAQKNPTAFYLCASSTGLANEQFFGPGTRLTVL.

The chain couples TRBV9 to TRBJ2-1; the match to TRBD2 covers 7 bases. V gave up 3 bases and J gave up 2 bases; unmatched junction bases: 2. CDR1 SGDLS and CDR2 YYNGEE come from the germline V gene. The CDR3 runs 14 residues. The CDR3 DNA is TGTGCCAGCAGCGAGGGAGGGCCCTACAATGAGCAGTTCTTC. Amino acids: CASSEGGPYNEQFF.

This sequence joins TRBV4-2 and TRBJ1-1; the match to TRBD1 covers 7 bases. Germline values: CDR1 LGHNA, CDR2 YNFKEQ. CDR3 length equals 13 residues. V was clipped by 8 bases and J by 6 bases; unmatched bases: 9. CDR3 residues: CASATWGQPEAFF. The CDR3 DNA sequence: TGTGCCAGCGCAACATGGGGACAGCCTGAAGCTTTCTTT.

The V gene is TRBV15, the J gene TRBJ2-7; D is perhaps TRBD1 (6 bases). V was trimmed by 4 bases and J by 9 bases, leaving 10 bases between them. CDR1 LNHNV and CDR2 YYDKDF come from the germline V gene (reference sequence). This CDR3 is built from 11 residues. The CDR3 DNA follows: TGTGCCACCAGCAAGGGGGTGGCGCAGTACTTC. Amino acid sequence: CATSKGVAQYF. The complete variable domain, with remaining parts taken from reference TRBV15 and TRBJ2-7, reads DAMVIQNPRYQVTQFGKPVTLSCSQTLNHNVMYWYQQKSSQAPKLLFHYYDKDFNNEADTPDNFQSRRPNTSFCFLDIRSPGLGDTAMYLCATSKGVAQYFGPGTRLTVT.

CDR3: CATRGAGRDTEAFF. The CDR3 DNA is TGTGCCACCCGCGGGGCAGGGCGAGACACTGAAGCTTTCTTT. This chain joins TRBV10-3 and TRBJ1-1, with D perhaps matching TRBD1 (5 bases). Looked up from germline, CDR1 is ENHRY and CDR2 is SYGVKD. V was pared by 10 bases and J by 3 bases, with 18 bases between. The CDR3 is 14 amino acids.

This clone was counted between two and nine times. The chain employs TRBV3-1 (or the pseudogene TRBV3-2) and TRBJ1-2; weak D call: TRBD1 (6 bases). CDR3 size: 15 residues. V gave up 3 bases and J gave up 7 bases, with 18 bases separating them. From germline, CDR1 is LGHDT and CDR2 YNNKEL (reference sequence). The CDR3 is CASSHLGGGASGYTF. The DNA for the CDR3 is TGTGCCAGCAGCCACCTCGGGGGGGGCGCGTCTGGCTACACCTTC.

CDR3 nucleotide sequence: TGTGCCAGCAGCTTGGAGCAGGGCCGTGGCTACGAGCAGTACTTC. Translating it yields CASSLEQGRGYEQYF. This rearrangement joins TRBV5-6 to TRBJ2-7; TRBD1 is a possible D gene (5 bases). The V gene's germline CDR1 is SGHDT and CDR2 YYEEEE. With 0 bases removed from V and 3 bases from J, the gap between germline ends came to 13 bases. This CDR3 is 15 amino acids long.

The chain carries TRBV6-5 and TRBJ2-3; TRBD2 aligns across 8 bases. The CDR3 has 16 amino acids. The V segment lost 4 bases and the J segment 2 bases; nucleotides outside the gene matches: 8. The germline CDR1 and CDR2 sequences are MNHEY and SVGAGI. The CDR3 region has the DNA TGTGCCAGCAGTTCCCCCGGGACTAGGCTCACAGATACGCAGTATTTT. Its protein product is CASSSPGTRLTDTQYF.

This clone was counted once. The V gene is TRBV6-5, the J gene TRBJ2-5; D possibly corresponds to TRBD1 (6 bases). Germline lookup yields CDR1 MNHEY and CDR2 SVGAGI. V lost 6 bases and J lost 2, with 13 bases in between. The CDR3 runs to 14 residues. This CDR3 reads CASRYRTAQETQYF. The CDR3 DNA reads TGTGCCAGCAGATACCGGACAGCGCAAGAGACCCAGTACTTC.

The chain carries TRBV7-6 and TRBJ1-6; TRBD1 agrees at 7 bases. The CDR3 spans 15 residues. CDR1 and CDR2 (germline): SGHVS, FNYEAQ. Trimming at V came to 1 base and at J to 8 bases, leaving 5 bases not matched to a gene. CDR3 DNA: TGTGCCAGCAGCTTAGAGGGACAGAGTTATTCACCCCTCCACTTT. It codes for CASSLEGQSYSPLHF.

The genes are TRBV14 and TRBJ1-2; TRBD1 agrees at 9 bases. Germline V gives CDR1 SGHDN, CDR2 FVKESK. V was clipped by 5 bases and J by 4 bases; unmatched bases: 11. The CDR3 spans 16 residues. In nucleotides, the CDR3 is TGTGCCAGCAGCTCCGAGGGACAGGGATTGTTCTATGGCTACACCTTC. This sequence encodes CASSSEGQGLFYGYTF.

The chain combines TRBV27 with TRBJ2-2; D gene unclear. This CDR3 is 14 amino acids long. Germline V gene sequence: CDR1 MNHEY, CDR2 SMNVEV (reference sequence). V gave up 5 bases and J gave up 2 bases, with 9 bases separating them. The CDR3 spells CASSNSPNTGELFF. For the CDR3, the DNA is TGTGCCAGCAGTAACAGTCCCAACACCGGGGAGCTGTTTTTT.

The chain is built from TRBV4-1 and TRBJ2-5; D unclear. V lost 0 bases to trimming and J lost 5 bases, with 13 bases between them. Germline loops: CDR1 MGHRA, CDR2 YSYEKL. CDR3 length: 15 amino acids. The CDR3 DNA is TGCGCCAGCAGCCAAGATGTATCCGGGTTGGAGACCCAGTACTTC. Translating gives CASSQDVSGLETQYF.

The chain uses TRBV12-5 and TRBJ2-3; tentative D call: TRBD2 (6 bases). This CDR3 is 15 amino acids long. CDR1 and CDR2 (germline): LGHNT, FRNRAP. The V end was cut by 6 bases, the J end by 8 bases, with 21 bases between. The CDR3 nucleotides are TGTGCTAGTGGCGAGACTAGACTAGGAGGCGGTACGCAGTATTTT. As protein: CASGETRLGGGTQYF.

This sequence joins TRBV14 and TRBJ2-4, with D possibly being TRBD1 (5 bases). V lost 1 base to trimming and J lost 6 bases, with 10 bases between them. The CDR3 is made up of 14 amino acids. Germline V gene data show CDR1 as SGHDN and CDR2 as FVKESK. The CDR3 here is CASSQVRGSNIQYF. The CDR3, as DNA: TGTGCCAGCAGCCAAGTTAGGGGATCAAACATTCAGTACTTC.

The V call is TRBV27, the J call TRBJ2-7; possible D gene TRBD2, 6 bases. The germline CDR1 and CDR2 sequences are MNHEY and SMNVEV (reference sequence). Trimming took off 5 bases at V and 4 bases at J, with 12 bases between the two ends. The CDR3 loop spans 13 amino acids. The CDR3 spells CASSAGRAYEQYF. In DNA form, the CDR3 reads TGTGCCAGCAGTGCGGGACGGGCATACGAGCAGTACTTC.

The rearrangement links TRBV5-5 to TRBJ1-3, with D maybe TRBD1 (5 bases). V dropped 0 bases and J dropped 4 bases, with 11 bases sitting between them. The CDR3 runs 15 residues. CDR1 is SGHKS, CDR2 YYEKEE, per germline (reference sequence). CDR3 sequence reads: CASSLEKGSGNTIYF. CDR3 sequence (DNA): TGTGCCAGCAGCTTGGAGAAGGGGTCGGGAAACACCATATATTTT.

The CDR3 protein is CASSIPGLAGLNSDTQYF. For the CDR3, the DNA is TGTGCCAGCAGCATCCCGGGACTAGCGGGATTAAATTCAGATACGCAGTATTTT. This chain uses TRBV5-4 with TRBJ2-3; TRBD2 matches at 13 bases. V dropped 4 bases and J dropped 4; count of bases not matched to a gene: 12. Germline values: CDR1 SGHNT, CDR2 YYREEE (reference sequence). There are 18 residues in the CDR3.

On this clone: Other DNA sequences of this sample code for an identical CDR3. The chain links TRBV18 to TRBJ1-5, with D unclear. CDR3 size: 13 residues. Trimming stripped 3 bases from V and 3 bases from J, with 6 bases between. Germline V gene sequence: CDR1 KGHSH, CDR2 LQKENI. The CDR3 here is CASSPADNQPQHF. CDR3 DNA sequence: TGTGCCAGCTCACCCGCAGACAATCAGCCCCAGCATTTT.